This TCR beta chain was recovered during a study of blood T cell repertoires in COVID-19. Study-level information: T cells, B-cell-depleted T cells, or PBMCs supplied cDNA or gDNA.

The table came from immunoSEQ multiplex PCR; TCRdb's copy has only in-frame clones and leaves some out. This table holds 230,000 or so clones, around 87% found once. The CDR3 length is 18 residues. CDR1 and CDR2 (germline): SGHTA, FQGNSA. After removal of 3 bases from V and 8 bases from J, the junction contained 13 bases not matched to a gene. The Seattle patients, enrolled during active infection, were followed longitudinally. The TCR originated in a woman aged 55-70 years with COVID-19, enrolled during active disease. Input material: peripheral blood. V usage is TRBV7-2 and J usage is TRBJ1-6; TRBD1 aligns across 10 bases. CDR3 in amino acids: CASSFPPGQGFSYSPLHF. The CDR3 DNA is TGTGCCAGCAGCTTTCCGCCGGGACAGGGGTTTAGCTATTCACCCCTCCACTTT.